The 28 T cell receptor beta chains listed next were all sequenced from one sample in a study of OX40 agonist ivuxolimab in advanced cancers. Assay: immunoSEQ multiplex PCR; the TCRdb copy retains only in-frame clones and omits some. The sample lists about 66,000 clones; roughly 86% were seen once. The sample here was CD4+ or CD8+ T cells sorted from blood, taken in a trial of the OX40 agonist ivuxolimab. These receptors came from an adult with an advanced solid tumor such as melanoma, head and neck, liver or kidney cancer.

The CDR3: CASSTHNTGELFF. The CDR3 DNA sequence: TGTGCCAGTAGTACTCATAACACCGGGGAGCTGTTTTTT. The chain has TRBV19 and TRBJ2-2; D not certain. Germline V lookup: CDR1 LNHDA, CDR2 SQIVND (reference sequence). The CDR3 is made up of 13 amino acids. Trimming took off 4 bases at V and 2 bases at J, with 5 bases between the two ends.

The chain is built from TRBV5-5 and TRBJ2-5, with unresolved D. This CDR3 has 13 amino acids. Germline lookup yields CDR1 SGHKS and CDR2 YYEKEE (reference sequence). V dropped 4 bases and J dropped 2 bases, with 9 bases sitting between them. The CDR3: CASSPTVQETQYF. CDR3 bases: TGTGCCAGCAGCCCGACGGTACAAGAGACCCAGTACTTC.

This chain uses TRBV27 with TRBJ2-7; no clear D. CDR1 and CDR2 from the germline V gene are MNHEY and SMNVEV (reference sequence). The CDR3 spans 15 residues. Trimming took 3 bases from V and 2 from J, leaving 14 bases between them. CDR3 DNA: TGTGCCAGCAGTTTTCAAGGTGGAGAGACCTACGAGCAGTACTTC. Translation: CASSFQGGETYEQYF.

The chain is built from TRBV30 and TRBJ2-7, with a tentative D call TRBD2 (5 bases). There are 12 residues in the CDR3. V dropped 2 bases and J dropped 3 bases, with 8 bases sitting between them. Germline V lookup: CDR1 GTSNPN, CDR2 SVGIG (reference sequence). This CDR3 reads CAWSTSFYEQYF. The CDR3 DNA sequence: TGTGCCTGGAGTACTAGTTTCTACGAGCAGTACTTC.

The rearrangement uses TRBV11-3 and TRBJ2-7; 7 nucleotides agree with TRBD1. Trimming removed 5 bases from V and 4 bases from J; junction bases left unmatched: 8. The CDR3 extends over 14 amino acids. Germline V gene data show CDR1 as SGHNT and CDR2 as YENEEA. The CDR3: CASSRQGALYEQYF. CDR3 nucleotide sequence: TGTGCCAGCAGCCGACAGGGAGCTCTTTACGAGCAGTACTTC. Looking up the rest from reference TRBV11-3 and TRBJ2-7 gives the full variable domain: EAGVVQSPRYKIIEKKQPVAFWCNPISGHNTLYWYLQNLGQGPELLIRYENEEAVDDSQLPKDRFSAERLKGVDSTLKIQPAELGDSAVYLCASSRQGALYEQYFGPGTRLTVT.

The chain combines TRBV30 with TRBJ2-1; TRBD2 matches 9 bases. V trimming: 0 bases; J trimming: 12 bases; junction bases outside the gene matches: 12. Per germline, CDR1 GTSNPN and CDR2 SVGIG (reference sequence). The CDR3 consists of 15 residues. CDR3 loop: CAWSVMLAGDGGQFF. CDR3 nucleotides: TGTGCCTGGAGTGTAATGTTAGCGGGAGACGGGGGGCAGTTCTTC.

V is TRBV19 and J is TRBJ2-1, with TRBD2 matching over 10 bases. Germline V gene sequence: CDR1 LNHDA, CDR2 SQIVND (reference sequence). The CDR3 sequence is 15 residues long. After removal of 5 bases from V and 4 bases from J, the junction contained 5 bases not matched to a gene. The chain's CDR3 is CASSGTSGIYNEQFF. The CDR3 region has the DNA TGTGCCAGTAGTGGCACTAGCGGGATTTACAATGAGCAGTTCTTC. The variable domain in full, with the rest retrieved from reference TRBV19 and TRBJ2-1, is DGGITQSPKYLFRKEGQNVTLSCEQNLNHDAMYWYRQDPGQGLRLIYYSQIVNDFQKGDIAEGYSVSREKKESFPLTVTSAQKNPTAFYLCASSGTSGIYNEQFFGPGTRLTVL.

The chain carries TRBV18 and TRBJ1-2, with a tentative D call TRBD1 (6 bases). The CDR3 is 12 amino acids. Looked up from germline, CDR1 is KGHSH and CDR2 is LQKENI. V lost 2 bases, J lost 8 bases, and 9 bases lay in between. The CDR3 sequence: CASSPSGGGYTF. The CDR3 nucleotides read TGTGCCAGCTCACCATCGGGGGGCGGCTACACCTTC. Variable domain in full (rest from reference TRBV18 and TRBJ1-2): NAGVMQNPRHLVRRRGQEARLRCSPMKGHSHVYWYRQLPEEGLKFMVYLQKENIIDESGMPKERFSAEFPKEGPSILRIQQVVRGDSAAYFCASSPSGGGYTFGSGTRLTVV.

The chain is built from TRBV28 and TRBJ2-7, with 15 bases fitting TRBD2. This CDR3 has 17 amino acids. CDR1 is MDHEN, CDR2 SYDVKM, per germline. Trimming at V came to 5 bases and at J to 5 bases, leaving 10 bases not matched to a gene. The DNA of the CDR3 is TGTGCCAGCAGTCCCGGACTAGCGGGAGGGCCCCCCCACGAGCAGTACTTC. Translating gives CASSPGLAGGPPHEQYF.

This clone has just one count. J is TRBJ2-2 and V is TRBV9; TRBD1 matches 8 bases. The germline V gene has CDR1 SGDLS and CDR2 YYNGEE. The CDR3 runs 15 residues. V trimming: 3 bases; J trimming: 4 bases; junction bases outside the gene matches: 5. The DNA for the CDR3 is TGTGCCAGCAGCGAGCAGGGGGCGCCCACCGGGGAGCTGTTTTTT. It encodes CASSEQGAPTGELFF.

The genes are TRBV7-3 and TRBJ2-1; no reliable D call. Germline values: CDR1 SGHTA, CDR2 FQGTGA. The V gene lost 1 base and the J gene lost 5 bases, with 6 bases spanning the gap. This CDR3 spans 13 amino acids. This chain's CDR3 is CASSLSYNNEQFF. CDR3 nucleotide sequence: TGTGCCAGCAGCTTAAGCTACAACAATGAGCAGTTCTTC.

The chain couples TRBV7-8 to TRBJ2-7; D is unresolved. The V gene's germline CDR1 is SGHVS and CDR2 FQNEAQ. Trimming cost V 7 bases and J 1 base, with 14 bases left between them. This CDR3 spans 14 amino acids. The CDR3 reads CASTLSGGSYEQYF. The CDR3 nucleotides read TGTGCCAGCACCCTTAGTGGCGGATCCTACGAGCAGTACTTC.

The rearrangement links TRBV19 to TRBJ2-1; 7 bases are shared with TRBD2. CDR3 size: 17 residues. Germline assignment: CDR1 LNHDA and CDR2 SQIVND (reference sequence). V lost 2 bases and J lost 6; bases outside the gene matches: 13. CDR3 DNA sequence: TGTGCCAGTAGTATATCGGGGGGAGTCTTAGGTCGCAATGAGCAGTTCTTC. Translated: CASSISGGVLGRNEQFF. The full variable domain, with the rest looked up from reference TRBV19 and TRBJ2-1, is DGGITQSPKYLFRKEGQNVTLSCEQNLNHDAMYWYRQDPGQGLRLIYYSQIVNDFQKGDIAEGYSVSREKKESFPLTVTSAQKNPTAFYLCASSISGGVLGRNEQFFGPGTRLTVL.

The V gene is TRBV21-1, the J gene TRBJ2-7; the table's D call, TRBD1, was not checked against the DNA. TRBV21-1 is described as a pseudogene. The CDR3 runs to 14 residues. DNA of the CDR3: TGTGCCAGCAGCCTATGGACAGGTTCATGCGAGCAGTACTTC. Its protein product is CASSLWTGSCEQYF.

V gene TRBV4-1 combines with J gene TRBJ2-1, with 13 bases that match TRBD2. V trimming: 1 base; J trimming: 8 bases; junction bases outside the gene matches: 8. The length of the CDR3 is 17 residues. CDR1 and CDR2 (germline): MGHRA, YSYEKL. The CDR3 reads CASSQGLAGGPGDEQFF. DNA of the CDR3: TGCGCCAGCAGCCAAGGACTAGCGGGAGGCCCAGGGGATGAGCAGTTCTTC.

The rearrangement joins TRBV6-1 to TRBJ1-5; D is unclear. CDR1 and CDR2 from the germline V gene are MNHNS and SASEGT. Trimming removed 5 bases at V and 5 bases at J, with 13 bases between. The CDR3 length is 14 residues. CDR3: CASSRDGNYQPQHF. CDR3 DNA: TGTGCCAGCAGTAGAGACGGGAATTATCAGCCCCAGCATTTT.

The V and J genes are TRBV6-1 and TRBJ2-4; either TRBD1 or TRBD2 may supply D (5 bases each). CDR3 size: 14 residues. Trimming took off 6 bases at V and 7 bases at J, with 16 bases between the two ends. CDR1 and CDR2 (germline): MNHNS, SASEGT. The CDR3 sequence is CASSAGTLKNIQYF. Written as DNA, the CDR3 is TGTGCCAGCAGCGCCGGGACCCTAAAGAACATTCAGTACTTC.

This rearrangement joins TRBV5-8 to TRBJ2-3; D is ambiguous. The V end was cut by 4 bases, the J end by 3 bases, with 12 bases between. CDR1 and CDR2 (germline): SGHTS, YDEGEE. This CDR3 spans 14 amino acids. The CDR3 DNA reads as TGTGCCAGCAGCCGATCAGCAGTAACAGATACGCAGTATTTT. This translates into CASSRSAVTDTQYF.

The CDR3 DNA is TGTGCCAGCCGGGCGGTCAATGAGCAGTTCTTC. Translating it yields CASRAVNEQFF. The chain joins TRBV18 to TRBJ2-1; unclear D gene. Germline loops: CDR1 KGHSH, CDR2 LQKENI. This CDR3 has 11 residues. V lost 8 bases and J lost 6, with 8 bases in between.

The chain recombines TRBV4-2 with TRBJ2-3, with TRBD2 matching over 13 bases. V shed 3 bases, J shed 7 bases, and the junction held 4 bases outside the gene matches. The CDR3 loop spans 15 amino acids. CDR1 is LGHNA, CDR2 YNFKEQ, per germline. The CDR3 nucleotides read TGTGCCAGCAGCCAGGGGACTAGCGGGACAAATACGCAGTATTTT. Its translation is CASSQGTSGTNTQYF.

This chain uses TRBV5-1 with TRBJ1-3; D is perhaps TRBD1 (5 bases). The CDR3 totals 14 residues. Trimming cost V 0 bases and J 1 base, with 5 bases left between them. Looked up from germline, CDR1 is SGHRS and CDR2 is YFSETQ. In DNA, the CDR3 is TGCGCCAGCAGCTTGGGGACATCTGGAAACACCATATATTTT. Translation gives CASSLGTSGNTIYF.

This clone occurred once. This sequence joins TRBV5-1 and TRBJ2-7; D gene uncertain. Germline V gives CDR1 SGHRS, CDR2 YFSETQ. The CDR3 totals 14 residues. Deletions cut 6 bases from V and 0 bases from J, with 13 bases between. The CDR3 protein is CASKGSVASYEQYF. The CDR3 nucleotides are TGCGCCAGCAAAGGGTCAGTTGCCTCCTACGAGCAGTACTTC.

In its sample, this clone was seen once. The chain is built from TRBV5-1 and TRBJ2-5; the D is unclear. Germline CDR1 SGHRS, CDR2 YFSETQ. With 0 bases removed from V and 5 bases from J, the gap between germline ends came to 11 bases. The CDR3 totals 14 residues. For the CDR3, the DNA is TGCGCCAGCAGCTTGGATGTAGGTCGGGAGACCCAGTACTTC. Amino acids: CASSLDVGRETQYF. The complete variable domain, with remaining parts taken from reference TRBV5-1 and TRBJ2-5, reads KAGVTQTPRYLIKTRGQQVTLSCSPISGHRSVSWYQQTPGQGLQFLFEYFSETQRNKGNFPGRFSGRQFSNSRSEMNVSTLELGDSALYLCASSLDVGRETQYFGPGTRLLVL.

This chain uses TRBV19 with TRBJ1-5; D remains ambiguous. The CDR3 consists of 13 residues. V was shortened by 3 bases and J by 2 bases, with 5 bases between the two germline ends. CDR1 LNHDA and CDR2 SQIVND come from the germline V gene (reference sequence). In nucleotides, the CDR3 is TGTGCCAGTAGTATGGTACGCAATCAGCCCCAGCATTTT. Translation: CASSMVRNQPQHF.

This clone was counted once. The same CDR3 also results from other DNA sequences found in this sample. The gene calls are TRBV10-1 and TRBJ2-3; no definite D call. The CDR3 consists of 13 residues. V was pared by 3 bases and J by 1 base, with 5 bases between. Germline assignment: CDR1 WNHNN and CDR2 SYGVQD (reference sequence). The DNA of the CDR3 is TGCGCCAGCAGTGAAAGCGGCACAGATACGCAGTATTTT. Its protein product is CASSESGTDTQYF.

V usage is TRBV6-5 and J usage is TRBJ2-7, with 7 bases aligning to TRBD1. The CDR3 contains 14 residues. V was pared by 6 bases and J by 5 bases, with 10 bases of the junction left unmatched. CDR1 and CDR2 (germline): MNHEY, SVGAGI. The CDR3 reads CASRPGQRTNEQYF. The CDR3 DNA reads as TGTGCCAGCAGACCGGGACAGAGAACAAACGAGCAGTACTTC.

V is TRBV10-3 and J is TRBJ1-1; D is perhaps TRBD1 (6 bases). Trimming pared 10 bases from V and 5 bases from J, leaving 11 bases between. CDR1 is ENHRY and CDR2 is SYGVKD in the germline V gene. The CDR3 loop spans 11 amino acids. As DNA, the CDR3 is TGTGCCACACAGGGTGAGACTGAAGCTTTCTTT. This encodes CATQGETEAFF.

V and J are TRBV4-1 and TRBJ1-5; D ambiguous. Germline CDR1 MGHRA, CDR2 YSYEKL. Trimming pared 0 bases from V and 1 base from J, leaving 10 bases between. The CDR3 consists of 16 residues. In DNA, the CDR3 is TGCGCCAGCAGCCAAGATATGTCACCGAGCAATCAGCCCCAGCATTTT. It is translated as CASSQDMSPSNQPQHF.